These T cell receptor beta chains were read from a single sample in a study of T-cell reconstitution after alpha-beta-depleted transplantation in children. MiXCR, applied by TCRdb to the PCR reads, yields one record per CDR3 protein. The sample holds about 980,000 distinct CDR3 sequences; about 29% are singletons and the top ten take roughly 30%. Material: PBMCs, mostly from graft donor cells, obtained 360 days after TCRalphabeta/CD19-depleted stem cell transplant. These receptors all stem from a boy younger than two who had a stem cell transplant for SCID, so the T cells may come from the graft donor. CDR3s include the opening cysteine and the closing phenylalanine or tryptophan. D genes are given only for firm matches. Clone size, where shown, is once, few, many, or a class for clones that have expanded.

J gene	clone size	D gene	V gene	CDR3 DNA	CDR3 protein
TRBJ1-2	once	TRBD1	TRBV10-3	TGTGCCATCAGTGAGTCGACAGGGAGCTATGGCTACACCTTC	CAISESTGSYGYTF
TRBJ2-7	few	-	TRBV4-1	TGCGCCAGCAGCCAAGTTCAGGGGGGCCCCTACGAGCAGTACTTC	CASSQVQGGPYEQYF
TRBJ2-7	-	-	TRBV7-9	TGTGCCAGCAGCCCCTTTGGGGACGAGCAGTACTTC	CASSPFGDEQYF
TRBJ2-7	many	-	TRBV12-3/TRBV12-4	TGTGCCAGCAGTTTTGGACCCTACGAGCAGTACTTC	CASSFGPYEQYF
TRBJ1-2	few	-	TRBV15	TGTGCCACCAGCAGAGATTCCGACGGGGGTGGCTACACCTTC	CATSRDSDGGGYTF
TRBJ2-3	-	-	TRBV7-7	TGTGCCAGCAGCTGGACTTGGACAGATACGCAGTATTTT	CASSWTWTDTQYF
TRBJ1-2	-	TRBD1	TRBV25-1	TGTGCCAGCAGTGAATGGGACAGATATGGCTACACCTTC	CASSEWDRYGYTF
TRBJ1-3	-	-	TRBV20-1	TGCAGTGCTAGCGCAGGCAGGTCCTCTGGAAACACCATATATTTT	CSASAGRSSGNTIYF
TRBJ2-1	many	TRBD2	TRBV11-2	TGTGCCAGCAGCTTAGACCGTGTGAGCGGGACGAACTACAATGAGCAGTTCTTC	CASSLDRVSGTNYNEQFF
TRBJ2-1	few	-	TRBV5-1	TGCGCCAGCAGCTTGGCCAGTGTCGGCAGGGGAAACAATGAGCAGTTCTTC	CASSLASVGRGNNEQFF
TRBJ2-5	-	-	TRBV18	TGTGCCAGCTCAACCACCCAGGGGAGAGAGACCCAGTACTTC	CASSTTQGRETQYF